This entry describes one TCR beta chain. Its antigen remains unknown. The junction departs from the called germline gene at one end, perhaps through a read error. The PCR used 60 Vbeta and 13 Jbeta primers. TCRdb keeps only in-frame clones here, not all; method: immunoSEQ multiplex PCR. The sample gives under 200,000 clones, approximately 82% of which show up once; approximately 8% is in the top ten. From germline, CDR1 is MNHNS and CDR2 SASEGT. CDR3 length: 15 amino acids. Everyone who donated was a healthy bone marrow donor. The sample belongs to a study of cytomegalovirus exposure and HLA in healthy donors. Study-level findings and limits: When the data were analyzed later, several of the most significant clusters appeared to be linked to common viral pathogens.

J is TRBJ2-6 and V is TRBV6-1, with a tentative D call TRBD1 (5 bases). Sequenced material: PBMCs. The sequence derives from a male donor in good health and CMV-seropositive. CDR3 in amino acids: CASSGKRSGANGLTF. In nucleotides, the CDR3 is TGTGCCAGCAGTGGGAAGCGCTCTGGGGCCAACGGCCTGACTTTC.